Below, 8 T cell receptor beta chains from the same sample are listed, as sequenced in a study of T-cell reconstitution after alpha-beta-depleted transplantation in children. During its preparation, the TCRbeta library received unique molecular identifiers. TCRdb recomputed calls from the PCR reads with MiXCR, one row per CDR3 protein. Counted here are around 370,000 distinct CDR3 sequences, under 13% occurring once; the ten biggest clones make up 2% to 3%. The sequences come from PBMCs from the stem cell graft donor, collected from the stem cell graft. Receptor source: a human donor who donated a stem cell graft to a child with acute lymphoblastic leukemia.

The sample holds many counts of this clonotype. The chain employs TRBV7-9 and TRBJ2-5, with 7 positions matching TRBD2. Germline CDR1 is SEHNR and CDR2 is FQNEAQ (reference sequence). This CDR3 is built from 15 residues. V gave up 3 bases and J gave up 5 bases; unmatched junction bases: 9. The DNA of the CDR3 is TGTGCCAGCAGCTTTATGGCGGGGGAGAGGGAGACCCAGTACTTC. This gives the protein CASSFMAGERETQYF. The variable domain in full, with the rest retrieved from reference TRBV7-9 and TRBJ2-5, is DTGVSQNPRHKITKRGQNVTFRCDPISEHNRLYWYRQTLGQGPEFLTYFQNEAQLEKSRLLSDRFSAERPKGSFSTLEIQRTEQGDSAMYLCASSFMAGERETQYFGPGTRLLVL.

In nucleotides, the CDR3 is TGTGCCAGCAGCGCCGGGACAGTTGGGGCCCTCTACGAGCAGTACTTC. Residues: CASSAGTVGALYEQYF. The chain employs TRBV9 and TRBJ2-7, with 7 bases fitting TRBD1. The V segment lost 3 bases and the J segment 3 bases; nucleotides outside the gene matches: 12. Germline CDR1 and CDR2: SGDLS and YYNGEE. The CDR3 runs to 16 residues.

A remark on this clonotype: Since a much larger clone is just one base distant, this may be a read error. The V and J genes are TRBV7-2 and TRBJ2-1; 11 bases align to TRBD1. After removal of 6 bases from V and 7 bases from J, the junction contained 11 bases not matched to a gene. CDR3 length: 16 residues. CDR1 and CDR2 (germline): SGHTA, FQGNSA. CDR3 loop: CASSPRGTGGSNEQFF. CDR3 DNA: TGTGCCAGCAGTCCACGGGGGACAGGGGGATCTAATGAGCAGTTCTTC.

This clonotype was detected ten times or more. V and J are TRBV18 and TRBJ1-3; tentative D call: TRBD1 (6 bases). V lost 6 bases and J lost 10, with 10 bases in between. The CDR3 is made up of 11 amino acids. Per germline, CDR1 KGHSH and CDR2 LQKENI. As DNA, the CDR3 is TGTGCCAGCTCGTCAGGGGAGACCATATATTTT. Protein product: CASSSGETIYF.

The V gene is TRBV3-1, the J gene TRBJ2-7, with D maybe TRBD1 (5 bases). CDR1 and CDR2 from the germline V gene are LGHDT and YNNKEL (reference sequence). There are 15 residues in the CDR3. V lost 1 base and J 2 bases, leaving 12 bases between the germline ends. CDR3 nucleotides: TGTGCCAGCAGCCAAGGTGCGACAGACACCTACGAGCAGTACTTC. Translation gives CASSQGATDTYEQYF.

Written as DNA, the CDR3 is TGTGCCAGCAGCTTGACAGGGTCCAGTTCACCCCTCCACTTT. It is translated as CASSLTGSSSPLHF. The rearrangement uses TRBV5-5 and TRBJ1-6, with D possibly matching TRBD1 (6 bases). V lost 1 base and J 9 bases, leaving 11 bases between the germline ends. The V gene's germline CDR1 is SGHKS and CDR2 YYEKEE (reference sequence). CDR3 length: 14 residues.

This clonotype was detected many times. This chain links TRBV15 with TRBJ2-7; D is ambiguous. V lost 1 base, J lost 2 bases, and 12 bases lay in between. CDR3 length: 15 residues. Germline V gives CDR1 LNHNV, CDR2 YYDKDF (reference sequence). The CDR3 loop reads CATSRVAAGTYEQYF. The CDR3 nucleotides are TGTGCCACCAGCAGAGTGGCGGCCGGAACCTACGAGCAGTACTTC.

The gene calls are TRBV20-1 and TRBJ2-7, with D hard to call. V lost 2 bases, J lost 2 bases, and 4 bases lay in between. There are 11 residues in the CDR3. The V gene's germline CDR1 is DFQATT and CDR2 SNEGSKA (reference sequence). The CDR3 loop reads CSARLAYEQYF. The CDR3 DNA reads TGCAGTGCTAGATTGGCCTACGAGCAGTACTTC.